This is a list of T cell receptor beta chains from one sample in a study of vaccination and CD4 T cells after COVID-19. TCRdb itself ran the PCR reads through MiXCR, one entry per CDR3 protein. The sample has around 13,000 distinct CDR3 sequences, 42% seen once. No cognate antigen is known for these TCRs. This material consisted of CD4+ T cells from blood, cultured in vitro, taken before SARS-CoV-2 vaccination. These receptors came from a human donor who had recovered from COVID-19. The CDR3 runs from the conserved cysteine through the conserved F or W. A D gene is named only where the DNA matches it firmly. Size is omitted from some rows. Given values are once, few, many or a class for expanded clones.

D gene,clone size,V gene,J gene,CDR3 DNA,CDR3 protein
.,few,TRBV27,TRBJ1-1,TGTGCCAGCAGCCTAGGACGGTGGAACACTGAAGCTTTCTTT,CASSLGRWNTEAFF
TRBD2,.,TRBV6-1,TRBJ2-5,TGTGCCAGCAGTAAGGGACTAGCGGGATTGGGGCAAGAGACCCAGTACTTC,CASSKGLAGLGQETQYF
.,.,TRBV28,TRBJ1-2,TGTGCCAGCAGTTCCCTCCCCCAGGGTGGCTACACCTTC,CASSSLPQGGYTF
.,.,TRBV7-3,TRBJ1-2,TGTGCCAGCAGCCCTGACAGAGACACGCACTACACCTTC,CASSPDRDTHYTF
.,.,TRBV7-3,TRBJ2-3,TGTGCCAGCAGCCCCCGAAGCGGAGGAGGCGCAGATACGCAGTATTTT,CASSPRSGGGADTQYF
.,.,TRBV7-9,TRBJ1-1,TGTGCCAGCAGCCTCGACAGTCCTGAAGCTTTCTTT,CASSLDSPEAFF
.,few,TRBV20-1,TRBJ1-1,TGCAGTGCCCCGGCAGGATTCATGAACACTGAAGCTTTCTTT,CSAPAGFMNTEAFF
TRBD1,.,TRBV27,TRBJ2-1,TGTGCCAGCAGCCCGGGACAGTCCTACAATGAGCAGTTCTTC,CASSPGQSYNEQFF
.,.,TRBV7-3,TRBJ1-2,TGTGCCAGCGGTCACACTGCCATCTATGGCTACACCTTC,CASGHTAIYGYTF
.,few,TRBV19,TRBJ1-5,TGTGCCAGCTTGGGACGGAGCAATCAGCCCCAGCATTTT,CASLGRSNQPQHF
.,.,TRBV9,TRBJ2-2,TGTGCCAGCGGTGACAGGAACACCGGGGAGCTGTTTTTT,CASGDRNTGELFF
.,.,TRBV20-1,TRBJ1-2,TGCAGTGTTAAACAGGTTTCCTTC,CSVKQVSF
.,.,TRBV7-6,TRBJ1-5,TGTGCCAGCAGCTTAGCACAGGTGGGCCAGCCCCAGCATTTT,CASSLAQVGQPQHF
TRBD2,.,TRBV11-2,TRBJ2-3,TGTGCCAGCAGTTTAACCGGGACTAGCGGGGATACGCAGTATTTT,CASSLTGTSGDTQYF
TRBD2,.,TRBV7-2,TRBJ2-7,TGTGCCAGCAGCTCGGGAGGCTCATTTTACGAGCAGTACTTC,CASSSGGSFYEQYF
.,.,TRBV5-5,TRBJ1-1,TGTGCCAGCAGCGCCGGCCTGAACACTGAAGCTTTCTTT,CASSAGLNTEAFF
.,.,TRBV20-1,TRBJ2-7,TGCAGTGCTAGAGCCAGGGTTAGGCAATACGAGCAGTACTTC,CSARARVRQYEQYF
.,.,TRBV6-5,TRBJ1-1,TGTGCCAGCAGTTACCACACTGGACAGTTCGCCGTCACTGAAGCTTTCTTT,CASSYHTGQFAVTEAFF
.,.,TRBV2,TRBJ1-5,TGTGCCAGCAGTATAGAGGCGAGCAATCAGCCCCAGCATTTT,CASSIEASNQPQHF
.,.,TRBV7-2,TRBJ1-6,TGTGCCAGCAGCTTAGCGTCTGGGGGCGACTCACCCTTCCACTTT,CASSLASGGDSPFHF
.,.,TRBV20-1,TRBJ1-1,TGCAGTGCTAGAGAAGGTAACACTGAAGCTTTCTTT,CSAREGNTEAFF
.,once,TRBV10-1,TRBJ2-7,TGCGCCAGCAGGAGTCGAACTAGGTCCTACGAGCAGTACTTC,CASRSRTRSYEQYF
.,.,TRBV7-9,TRBJ2-7,TGTGCCAGCAGCCTAAAAACGGGGACTGGAGGCACGCAGTACTTC,CASSLKTGTGGTQYF
.,few,TRBV27,TRBJ1-1,TGTGCCAGCAGTTTATCTGGGCTCCGACAGGACAACACTGAAGCTTTCTTT,CASSLSGLRQDNTEAFF
.,.,TRBV6-1,TRBJ1-2,TGTACCAGCAGTGACGGAGCGTCATCCTCGGCGTATAGCTACACCTTC,CTSSDGASSSAYSYTF
TRBD1,.,TRBV6-1,TRBJ2-7,TGTGCCAGCAGCCGGGACAGGTCCGACTCCTACGAGCAGTACTTC,CASSRDRSDSYEQYF
.,.,TRBV5-4,TRBJ1-1,TGTGCCAGCGGTTCAGGTTATCCAATGAACACTGAAGCTTTCTTT,CASGSGYPMNTEAFF
TRBD1,.,TRBV5-4,TRBJ2-5,TGTGCCAGCAGCGCCGGGACAGGGCACCAAGAGACCCAGTACTTC,CASSAGTGHQETQYF
.,.,TRBV21-1,TRBJ2-3,TGTGCCAGCAGCAAAGGAGATACGCAGTATTTT,CASSKGDTQYF
TRBD2,.,TRBV6-1,TRBJ2-1,TGTGCCAGCATTAGATCTAGCGGTGAGCAGTTCTTC,CASIRSSGEQFF
.,.,TRBV20-1,TRBJ2-5,TGCAGTGCTAGAGTGGCTAGCGCACAAGAGACCCAGTACTTC,CSARVASAQETQYF
TRBD2,.,TRBV6-1,TRBJ2-7,TGTGCCAGCGGTATAGCGGGGGGGCTCAGAGAGCAGTACTTC,CASGIAGGLREQYF
.,.,TRBV6-1,TRBJ2-7,TGTGCCAGCAGTCATACAACTCGACAGGTCCTCTCCTACGAGCAGTACTTC,CASSHTTRQVLSYEQYF
.,.,TRBV7-9,TRBJ2-5,TGTGCCAGCAGCTCCGGGGCTTACCAAGAGACCCAGTACTTC,CASSSGAYQETQYF
TRBD2,.,TRBV20-1,TRBJ2-1,TGCAGTGCTTGGACTAGCGGGGGGGCTTTCAATGAGCAGTTCTTC,CSAWTSGGAFNEQFF
.,.,TRBV7-3,TRBJ2-3,TGTGCCAGCAGCTTACCGGGTTCAGATACGCAGTATTTT,CASSLPGSDTQYF
.,few,TRBV19,TRBJ1-1,TGTGCCAGTAGTCCCGGGAGGGGAGGGACTGAAGCTTTCTTT,CASSPGRGGTEAFF
TRBD1,.,TRBV6-2/TRBV6-3,TRBJ2-3,TGTGCCAGCAGTCTTCCGAGGGGGCGCACAGATACGCAGTATTTT,CASSLPRGRTDTQYF
TRBD1,.,TRBV6-1,TRBJ1-3,TGTGCCAGCAGGACAGGGGGAGGAAACACCATATATTTT,CASRTGGGNTIYF
.,.,TRBV4-3,TRBJ1-6,TGCGCCAGCAGCCACAACAGGGCGGATTCACCCCTCCACTTT,CASSHNRADSPLHF
TRBD1,few,TRBV19,TRBJ1-5,TGTGCCAGTAGTGCCGGACAGGGAACTCAGCCCCAGCATTTT,CASSAGQGTQPQHF
TRBD1,few,TRBV19,TRBJ2-7,TGTGCCAGTAGTACCTGGACAGGCACCTTCTACGAGCAGTACTTC,CASSTWTGTFYEQYF
.,few,TRBV7-8,TRBJ2-7,TGTGCCAGCACCCTGGACGGACGGTCGCTCGAGCAGTACTTC,CASTLDGRSLEQYF
TRBD2,few,TRBV7-2,TRBJ2-1,TGTGCCAGCAGCTTTGGAGCGGGGGGGCCTCTTGGTGAGCAGTTCTTC,CASSFGAGGPLGEQFF
TRBD2,.,TRBV19,TRBJ2-7,TGTGCCACGAGGACTAGCGGGAGACCCGAGCAGTACTTC,CATRTSGRPEQYF
.,.,TRBV11-3,TRBJ1-2,TGTGCCAGCAGGCCCTCCGGGAGAAGTTACTATGGCTACACCTTC,CASRPSGRSYYGYTF